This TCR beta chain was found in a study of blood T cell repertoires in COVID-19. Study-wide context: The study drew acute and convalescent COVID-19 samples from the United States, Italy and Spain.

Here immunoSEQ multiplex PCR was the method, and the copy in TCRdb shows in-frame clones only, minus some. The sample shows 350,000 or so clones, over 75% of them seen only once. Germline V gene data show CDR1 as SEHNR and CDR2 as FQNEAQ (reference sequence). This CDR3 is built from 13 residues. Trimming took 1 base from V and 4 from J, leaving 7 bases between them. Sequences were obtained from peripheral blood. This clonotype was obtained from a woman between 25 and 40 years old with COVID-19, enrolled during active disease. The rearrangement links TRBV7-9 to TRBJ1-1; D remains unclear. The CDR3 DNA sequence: TGTGCCAGCAGCTTAGAAGATAGCACTGAAGCTTTCTTT. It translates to CASSLEDSTEAFF. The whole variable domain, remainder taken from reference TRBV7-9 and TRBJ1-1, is DTGVSQNPRHKITKRGQNVTFRCDPISEHNRLYWYRQTLGQGPEFLTYFQNEAQLEKSRLLSDRFSAERPKGSFSTLEIQRTEQGDSAMYLCASSLEDSTEAFFGQGTRLTVV.